This TCR beta chain was found in a study of regulatory T cells in long-lasting Graves disease. With respect to this clonotype: Its antigen is not known. A clone one base away is much larger, so this may be a read error.

The sample's time point: newly diagnosed GD, antithyroid drugs for less than 3 months. From PBMCs, RNA was extracted and then used to make the TCR library. Study-wide points: Limited samples may have lowered accuracy.

Libraries of TCR beta came from iRepertoire HTBI primers plus Arm-PCR of CDR3 regions. TCRdb passed the multiplex PCR reads through MiXCR, listing each CDR3 protein once. There are around 320,000 distinct CDR3 sequences in the sample; approximately 15% occur only once, and 25% to 30% lies in the top ten. The sample also formed part of further work on T cells in Graves' hyperthyroidism and ophthalmopathy. That paper notes: Investigators excluded patients with uncontrolled infection, other autoimmune disease, pregnancy or lactation.

Sequencing was performed on peripheral blood mononuclear cells (PBMCs), taken at new diagnosis, from a patient treated with antithyroid drugs. This clonotype was obtained from a man aged 35-49 years with Graves disease.

CDR3 bases: TGTGCCAGCAGCTTGGGGACAGGGCACACTGAAGCTTTCTTT. Encoded protein: CASSLGTGHTEAFF. J is TRBJ1-1 and V is TRBV5-6; 8 positions match TRBD1. The CDR3 length is 14 residues. Looked up from germline, CDR1 is SGHDT and CDR2 is YYEEEE. V lost 0 bases to trimming and J lost 3 bases; unmatched junction nucleotides: 1.